This note documents a single T cell receptor beta chain sequence. The study used treatment-naive patients who had stable or active relapsing-remitting disease as multiple sclerosis controls. The CD8+ and CD4+ T cells were isolated magnetically using a negative isolation approach, whereas the TEMRA cells were enriched by FACS. The source of the sample is a study of CD8 T cells in Susac syndrome. When the RNA was reverse transcribed, random hexamers were used with an input of roughly 0.45 to 1 ug. Across 54 Vbeta and 13 Jbeta, TCR beta CDR3 was amplified with immunoSEQ multiplex PCR. TCRdb re-derived calls from the immunoSEQ multiplex PCR reads in MiXCR, one entry per CDR3 protein. Of about 210,000 distinct CDR3 sequences detected, 95% appear once; the ten largest clones hold 0.075% to 0.095%. The CDR3 is made up of 16 amino acids. The trim removed 4 bases at V and 1 base at J, leaving 7 bases unmatched. Germline assignment: CDR1 MGHRA and CDR2 YSYEKL.

This chain connects TRBV4-1 to TRBJ2-3; 8 bases align to TRBD2. The TCR originated in a human donor with multiple sclerosis. Sequencing was done on a sample of CD4+ T cells from PBMCs. The CDR3 loop reads CASSPDPSGRTDTQYF. As DNA, the CDR3 is TGCGCCAGCAGCCCAGACCCTAGCGGGCGCACAGATACGCAGTATTTT.